This entry concerns a single T cell receptor (beta chain). Its antigen is unidentified. For each subset, genomic DNA was distributed in equal portions over several immunoSEQ plates. Here immunoSEQ multiplex PCR was the method, and the copy in TCRdb shows in-frame clones only, minus some. The sample holds roughly 720,000 clones; roughly 87% are singletons and the top ten take less than 40%. The CDR3 is made up of 14 amino acids. Germline CDR1 and CDR2: KGHSH and LQKENI. The V end was cut by 6 bases, the J end by 1 base, with 13 bases between. The sample is drawn from a study of shared clonotypes between healthy human individuals. Study-level points and caveats: A reduction in generation probabilities was seen for non-shared clonotypes relative to those shared by all four donors.

The V gene is TRBV18, the J gene TRBJ2-7, with D uncertain. This receptor was identified in a man between 18 and 35 years old in good health. Some clones in this sample may be carry-over from other donors' samples. Input material: memory CD8+ T cells from PBMCs. Subset given: CD45RO+ cells pooled with CCR7-negative TemRA cells. In DNA, the CDR3 is TGTGCCAGCTCGTCCGGGCCCCTGTCCTACGAGCAGTACTTC. It translates to CASSSGPLSYEQYF.